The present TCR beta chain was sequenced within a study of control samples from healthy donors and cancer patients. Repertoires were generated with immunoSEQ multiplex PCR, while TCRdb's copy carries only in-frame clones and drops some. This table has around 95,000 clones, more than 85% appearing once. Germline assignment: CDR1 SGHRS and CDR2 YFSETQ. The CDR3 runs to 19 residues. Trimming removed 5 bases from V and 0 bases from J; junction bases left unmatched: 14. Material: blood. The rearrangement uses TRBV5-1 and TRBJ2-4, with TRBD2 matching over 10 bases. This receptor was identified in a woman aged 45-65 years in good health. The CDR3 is CASRVGLAEIKVAKNIQYF. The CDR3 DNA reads TGCGCCAGCAGGGTTGGACTAGCGGAAATCAAGGTAGCCAAAAACATTCAGTACTTC.